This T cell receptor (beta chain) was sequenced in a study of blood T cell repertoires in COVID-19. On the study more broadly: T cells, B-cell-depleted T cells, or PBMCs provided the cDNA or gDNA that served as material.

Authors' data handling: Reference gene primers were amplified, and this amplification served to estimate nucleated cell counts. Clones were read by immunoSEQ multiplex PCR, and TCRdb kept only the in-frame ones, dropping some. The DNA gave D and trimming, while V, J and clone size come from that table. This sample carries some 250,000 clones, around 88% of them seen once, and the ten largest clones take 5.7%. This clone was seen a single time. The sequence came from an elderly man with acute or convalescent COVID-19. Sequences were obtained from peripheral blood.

CDR3 amino acids: CASSLGLAGVGETQYF. The CDR3 DNA reads as TGTGCCAGCAGCTTGGGACTAGCGGGAGTAGGAGAGACCCAGTACTTC. V gene TRBV5-8 combines with J gene TRBJ2-5, with TRBD2 matching 12 bases. Germline V CDR1 and CDR2: SGHTS, YDEGEE. This CDR3 comprises 16 residues. V lost 0 bases to trimming and J lost 4 bases; unmatched junction nucleotides: 4.